Below, 11 T cell receptor beta chains from the same sample are listed, as sequenced in a study of T cell responses to AZD1222 COVID-19 vaccine. The method was immunoSEQ multiplex PCR; TCRdb's version includes in-frame clones alone and lacks a portion of them. This sample has approximately 200,000 clones; around 94% occur once, and the top ten carry about 1.5%. Sample: peripheral blood, taken 28 days after the second dose of the MenACWY control vaccine. These receptor sequences come from an adult who received the MenACWY meningococcal vaccine as a control.

This rearrangement joins TRBV7-9 to TRBJ2-5; 13 positions match TRBD2. This CDR3 has 15 residues. Germline CDR1 and CDR2: SEHNR and FQNEAQ (reference sequence). The V segment lost 6 bases and the J segment 6 bases; nucleotides outside the gene matches: 7. CDR3 nucleotides: TGTGCCAGCAGGGAAGGGACTAGCGGGGAAAAGACCCAGTACTTC. Encoded protein: CASREGTSGEKTQYF.

CDR3 sequence (DNA): TGTGCCAGCAGCTTAAACCCGGGACTGAACACTGAAGCTTTCTTT. As protein: CASSLNPGLNTEAFF. The J gene is TRBJ1-1, the V gene TRBV7-6, with TRBD1 as a possible D gene (5 bases). CDR1 SGHVS and CDR2 FNYEAQ come from the germline V gene. V lost 2 bases and J lost 0, with 10 bases in between. The CDR3 contains 15 residues.

The chain joins TRBV7-9 to TRBJ1-4; D call uncertain. Germline CDR1 and CDR2: SEHNR and FQNEAQ (reference sequence). The CDR3 is made up of 16 amino acids. V was cut by 3 bases and J by 2 bases, with 13 bases left in between. The CDR3 loop reads CASSLSTGLTNEKLFF. The DNA of the CDR3 is TGTGCCAGCAGCTTGTCTACTGGGCTGACTAATGAAAAACTGTTTTTT.

The V and J genes are TRBV10-1 and TRBJ2-7; 12 bases align to TRBD2. Germline values: CDR1 WNHNN, CDR2 SYGVQD (reference sequence). V dropped 4 bases and J dropped 5; count of bases not matched to a gene: 6. This CDR3 region has 15 residues. CDR3 DNA: TGCGCCAGCAGTGCGATGACTAGCGGGAGAAACGAGCAGTACTTC. Translating gives CASSAMTSGRNEQYF.

The J gene is TRBJ2-1, the V gene TRBV28; a possible D gene is TRBD1 (5 bases). V was trimmed by 7 bases and J by 10 bases, leaving 20 bases between them. Germline V gives CDR1 MDHEN, CDR2 SYDVKM. The CDR3 loop spans 14 amino acids. The CDR3 spells CASTTGLTSREQFF. CDR3 sequence (DNA): TGTGCCAGCACCACAGGCCTCACCAGTCGAGAGCAGTTCTTC. The full variable domain, in which reference TRBV28 and TRBJ2-1 provide the parts outside the CDR3, is DVKVTQSSRYLVKRTGEKVFLECVQDMDHENMFWYRQDPGLGLRLIYFSYDVKMKEKGDIPEGYSVSREKKERFSLILESASTNQTSMYLCASTTGLTSREQFFGPGTRLTVL.

The chain employs TRBV25-1 and TRBJ2-7; 10 bases align to TRBD1. Germline V gene data show CDR1 as MGHDK and CDR2 as SYGVNS. V lost 8 bases, J lost 3 bases, and 7 bases stayed unmatched. This CDR3 has 14 amino acids. The CDR3 sequence is CASAAGTGVYEQYF. The CDR3 DNA sequence: TGTGCCAGCGCTGCCGGGACAGGGGTCTACGAGCAGTACTTC.

The chain combines TRBV7-3 with TRBJ2-1; TRBD2 is a possible D gene (6 bases). Per the germline V gene, CDR1 is SGHTA and CDR2 is FQGTGA. The V end lost 5 bases, the J end lost 7 bases, and 18 bases lay between the germline ends. The CDR3 sequence is 15 residues long. The CDR3: CASSTDYRSGNEQFF. Written as DNA, the CDR3 is TGTGCCAGCAGCACGGACTACCGAAGTGGAAATGAGCAGTTCTTC.

The V gene is TRBV6-6, the J gene TRBJ2-7; D gene uncertain. In germline, CDR1 is MNHNY, CDR2 SVGAGI (reference sequence). V was clipped by 7 bases and J by 3 bases, with 13 bases between them. CDR3 length: 13 residues. CDR3 region: CASTRAVIYEQYF. CDR3 in DNA: TGTGCCAGCACCCGAGCTGTGATCTACGAGCAGTACTTC.

The chain joins TRBV28 to TRBJ1-1; D is unclear. Trimming left V 7 bases short and J 1 base short, with 7 bases between. From germline, CDR1 is MDHEN and CDR2 SYDVKM. This CDR3 contains 12 residues. The CDR3 nucleotides are TGTGCCAGCATGGTCCCGAACACTGAAGCTTTCTTT. Its translation is CASMVPNTEAFF.

The chain is built from TRBV4-2 and TRBJ2-2, with 9 bases aligning to TRBD2. After removal of 2 bases from V and 0 bases from J, the junction contained 4 bases not matched to a gene. This CDR3 region has 17 residues. CDR1 and CDR2 from the germline V gene are LGHNA and YNFKEQ. The CDR3 loop reads CASSQFGLATNTGELFF. In DNA, the CDR3 is TGTGCCAGCAGCCAATTTGGACTAGCGACGAACACCGGGGAGCTGTTTTTT.

The genes are TRBV6-5 and TRBJ2-7; D uncertain. Per the germline V gene, CDR1 is MNHEY and CDR2 is SVGAGI. Trimming pared 2 bases from V and 0 bases from J, leaving 8 bases between. The CDR3 is made up of 14 amino acids. The CDR3 is CASSYGLNSYEQYF. The DNA of the CDR3 is TGTGCCAGCAGTTACGGGTTGAACTCCTACGAGCAGTACTTC.